What follows describes a single T cell receptor beta chain. The sample belongs to a study of blood T cell repertoires in COVID-19. Across the whole study: T cells, B-cell-depleted T cells, or PBMCs supplied cDNA or gDNA.

In the study's own analysis: Scientists estimated how many nucleated cells there were by amplifying reference gene primers. Assay: immunoSEQ multiplex PCR; the TCRdb copy retains only in-frame clones and omits some. V, J and clone size reflect that table, while D and trimming were determined from the DNA. The sample lists 200,000 to 250,000 clones, 84% seen once, with 5.5% to 7.5% in the top ten. Those who participated ranged in age from roughly 18 to 100 years and resided in 20 to 25 US areas. Either two negative PCRs, clearance, or symptom resolution qualified Cohort 3 donors as recovered. This CDR3 is built from 15 residues. Germline V gene lookup returns CDR1 LNHDA and CDR2 SQIVND (reference sequence). V was cut by 6 bases and J by 0 bases, with 14 bases left in between.

The sequenced material came from PBMCs or T cells enriched from blood (not recorded which). The V call is TRBV19, the J call TRBJ1-1; a possible D gene is TRBD1 (5 bases). The TCR was taken from a woman in her thirties or forties who had recovered from COVID-19. This chain's CDR3 is CASSNLRDLNTEAFF. The CDR3 DNA reads TGTGCCAGTAGCAACCTCCGGGACTTGAACACTGAAGCTTTCTTT.